This is a list of T cell receptor beta chains from one sample in a study of regulatory T cells in long-lasting Graves disease. In TCRdb, the multiplex PCR reads were re-called with MiXCR into one record per CDR3 protein. The sample has roughly 320,000 distinct CDR3 sequences; over 15% are singletons. In addition, the sample was reused for a study of T cells in Graves' hyperthyroidism and ophthalmopathy.

Source: peripheral blood mononuclear cells (PBMCs), taken at new diagnosis, from a patient treated with antithyroid drugs. These receptors originate from a man between 40 and 49 years old with Graves disease. The CDR3 runs from the conserved cysteine through the conserved F or W. A D gene is named only where the DNA matches it firmly. Not every row has a clone size; where given, it reads once, few, many or a size class.

TRBD1	NA	TRBV3-1	TRBJ1-5	TGTGCCAGCAGCCAAGGACCCCCCTGGACAGGGACCCATAGCAATCAGCCCCAGCATTTT	CASSQGPPWTGTHSNQPQHF
TRBD1	many	TRBV5-1	TRBJ2-3	TGCGCCAGCACCGGACAGGCAAGCACAGATACGCAGTATTTT	CASTGQASTDTQYF
NA	many	TRBV2	TRBJ1-6	TGTGCCAGCTTGAGTGATTCACCCCTCCACTTT	CASLSDSPLHF
TRBD1	NA	TRBV4-1	TRBJ1-5	TGCGCCAGCAGCCAAGGAACAGGGGGCTATCAGCCCCAGCATTTT	CASSQGTGGYQPQHF
NA	many	TRBV5-1	TRBJ2-3	TGCGCCAGCAGCTCGGCCGTGAGACTCGGAGGGGATACGCAGTATTTT	CASSSAVRLGGDTQYF
NA	many	TRBV11-2	TRBJ1-4	TGTGCCAGCAGCTGGTCAGTAATGGATGAAAAACTGTTTTTT	CASSWSVMDEKLFF
TRBD1	many	TRBV10-2	TRBJ1-1	TGCGCCAGCAGTGACCAGGGACAGGTGAACACTGAAGCTTTCTTT	CASSDQGQVNTEAFF
NA	few	TRBV9	TRBJ1-3	TGTGCCAGCAGCGTACATGGGTTTGGGGCCTCTGGAAACACCATATATTTT	CASSVHGFGASGNTIYF
NA	many	TRBV18	TRBJ2-7	TGTGCCAGCTCATACGGACTCTACGAGCAGTACTTC	CASSYGLYEQYF
NA	NA	TRBV6-1	TRBJ1-6	TGTGCCAGCACAGTAGGGAGCTCCTATAATTCACCCCTCCACTTT	CASTVGSSYNSPLHF
TRBD2	many	TRBV2	TRBJ2-5	TGTGCCAGCAGTCCCGGGACTAGCGTCCAAGTGACCCAGTACTTC	CASSPGTSVQVTQYF
NA	few	TRBV15	TRBJ2-2	TGTGCCACCCAGGGCCCGAACACCGGGGAGCTGTTTTTT	CATQGPNTGELFF
NA	many	TRBV3-1	TRBJ2-5	TGTGCCAGCAGCCCACGGAACCCGCAGGAGACCCAGTACTTC	CASSPRNPQETQYF
NA	many	TRBV6-2/TRBV6-3	TRBJ2-3	TGTGCCAGCAAAACGCCGGGCCAGACAGATACGCAGTATTTT	CASKTPGQTDTQYF
NA	many	TRBV4-2	TRBJ2-7	TGTGCCAGCAGCCAAGTAGACTACGAGCAGTACTTC	CASSQVDYEQYF
NA	many	TRBV2	TRBJ2-1	TGTGCCAGCAGTGAAAGCAGGGCCCACTACAATGAGCAGTTCTTC	CASSESRAHYNEQFF
NA	many	TRBV30	TRBJ1-4	TGTGCCTGGAGCCGGGACGGAAATGAAAAACTGTTTTTT	CAWSRDGNEKLFF
TRBD1	many	TRBV12-3/TRBV12-4	TRBJ2-7	TGTGCCAGCAGCCACGGCAGGTGGCAGGGGGCTTACGAGCAGTACTTC	CASSHGRWQGAYEQYF
NA	NA	TRBV5-1	TRBJ2-7	TGCGCCAGCAGCTTGGCCATTTTGGGGGGCGGGCAGTACTTC	CASSLAILGGGQYF
TRBD2	NA	TRBV15	TRBJ2-3	TGTGCCACCAGCAGAGTAGGAGGCGGGGGTTCCACAGATACGCAGTATTTT	CATSRVGGGGSTDTQYF
NA	many	TRBV24-1	TRBJ2-2	TGTGCCATCGCCGGGACCGGGGAGCTGTTTTTT	CAIAGTGELFF
NA	many	TRBV28	TRBJ1-4	TGTGCCAGCAGCCCGGGAGGGTTTGAAAAACTGTTTTTT	CASSPGGFEKLFF
NA	many	TRBV9	TRBJ1-5	TGTGCCAGCAGCCCTGGACTGGGGGATCAGCCCCAGCATTTT	CASSPGLGDQPQHF